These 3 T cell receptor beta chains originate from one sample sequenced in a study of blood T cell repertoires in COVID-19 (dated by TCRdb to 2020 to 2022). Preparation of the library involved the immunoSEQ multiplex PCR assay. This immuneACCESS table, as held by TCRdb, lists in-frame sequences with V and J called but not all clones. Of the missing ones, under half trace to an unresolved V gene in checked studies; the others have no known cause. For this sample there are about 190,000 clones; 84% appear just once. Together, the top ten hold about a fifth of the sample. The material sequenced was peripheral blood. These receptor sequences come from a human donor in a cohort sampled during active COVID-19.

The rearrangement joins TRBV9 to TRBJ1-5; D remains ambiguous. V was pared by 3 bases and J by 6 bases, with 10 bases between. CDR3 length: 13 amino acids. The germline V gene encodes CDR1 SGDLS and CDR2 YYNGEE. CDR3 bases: TGTGCCAGCAGCGAAGCCCTCGGTCAGCCCCAGCATTTT. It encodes CASSEALGQPQHF.

The CDR3 loop is CASTSEDISGNTIYF. CDR3 coding DNA: TGTGCCAGCACGTCAGAGGACATTTCTGGAAACACCATATATTTT. The rearrangement uses TRBV2 and TRBJ1-3; D might be TRBD1 (5 bases). V gave up 7 bases and J gave up 1 base, with 14 bases separating them. Germline assignment: CDR1 SNHLY and CDR2 FYNNEI. The CDR3 runs 15 residues.

This CDR3 reads CASSPGQVVDIQYF. CDR3 DNA sequence: TGTGCCAGCAGCCCTGGACAGGTTGTGGACATTCAGTACTTC. The chain carries TRBV5-6 and TRBJ2-4; 7 bases align to TRBD1. The CDR3 has 14 amino acids. From germline, CDR1 is SGHDT and CDR2 YYEEEE. The junction had 9 bases not matched to a gene; V was cut back by 4 bases and J by 8 bases.